Following are 22 T cell receptor beta chains from one sample sequenced in a study of cytomegalovirus exposure and HLA in healthy donors. Vbeta (60) and Jbeta (13) primers were used in the PCR. Repertoires were generated with immunoSEQ multiplex PCR, while TCRdb's copy carries only in-frame clones and drops some. Among about 190,000 clones listed, over 80% were seen once. Sequencing was carried out using PBMCs. These receptor sequences come from a man in his fifties in good health and CMV-seronegative.

The CDR3 DNA is TGTGCCAGCAGCTACGATTTAACAGGGAGGAACACTGAAGCTTTCTTT. Protein product: CASSYDLTGRNTEAFF. This sequence joins TRBV5-5 and TRBJ1-1, with D possibly TRBD1 on 6 matching bases. The length of the CDR3 is 16 residues. Trimming left V 3 bases short and J 1 base short, with 16 bases between. Germline loops: CDR1 SGHKS, CDR2 YYEKEE (reference sequence).

The V and J genes are TRBV27 and TRBJ2-1; 12 nucleotides line up with TRBD2. The CDR3 loop spans 16 amino acids. CDR1 and CDR2 from the germline V gene are MNHEY and SMNVEV (reference sequence). J lost 4 bases, V lost 5 bases, and 6 bases had no gene match. CDR3 amino acids: CASSRPGLAGYNEQFF. CDR3 coding DNA: TGTGCCAGCAGTCGGCCAGGACTAGCGGGGTACAATGAGCAGTTCTTC.

The chain carries TRBV7-2 and TRBJ1-1; D perhaps matches TRBD1 (6 bases). Trimming cost V 6 bases and J 1 base, with 9 bases left between them. The CDR3 covers 13 residues. The germline V gene encodes CDR1 SGHTA and CDR2 FQGNSA. CDR3 DNA sequence: TGTGCCAGCAGGACGACAGGGAACACTGAAGCTTTCTTT. It yields the protein CASRTTGNTEAFF.

This sequence joins TRBV7-2 and TRBJ2-7; 11 bases are shared with TRBD2. Trimming at V came to 4 bases and at J to 6 bases, leaving 5 bases not matched to a gene. Per the germline V gene, CDR1 is SGHTA and CDR2 is FQGNSA. The CDR3 is made up of 14 amino acids. The CDR3 loop is CASSSHLAGGEQYF. In nucleotides, the CDR3 is TGTGCCAGCAGCTCCCATCTAGCGGGAGGCGAGCAGTACTTC.

The chain recombines TRBV10-3 with TRBJ2-1; TRBD2 might be the D (5 bases). Germline assignment: CDR1 ENHRY and CDR2 SYGVKD. The V and J ends lost 7 bases and 2 bases respectively, with 12 bases between them. The CDR3 has 14 amino acids. CDR3 residues: CAIIKDWTYNEQFF. The CDR3, as DNA: TGTGCCATCATCAAGGACTGGACCTACAATGAGCAGTTCTTC.

The chain combines TRBV25-1 with TRBJ2-1; TRBD2 aligns across 8 bases. Trimming at V came to 3 bases and at J to 9 bases, leaving 10 bases not matched to a gene. Per the germline V gene, CDR1 is MGHDK and CDR2 is SYGVNS. The length of the CDR3 is 15 residues. The CDR3 region is CASSDPRGLASEQFF. In DNA form, the CDR3 reads TGTGCCAGCAGTGACCCCCGCGGACTAGCAAGTGAGCAGTTCTTC.

About this clone: Within the sample, other DNA sequences also encode this same CDR3. The rearrangement links TRBV9 to TRBJ2-1, with 9 bases that match TRBD2. There are 17 residues in the CDR3. The V gene's germline CDR1 is SGDLS and CDR2 YYNGEE. With 0 bases clipped from V and 0 bases from J, the junction kept 4 bases outside the gene matches. The CDR3 loop is CASSVGGSGGSYNEQFF. CDR3 coding DNA: TGTGCCAGCAGCGTAGGGGGTAGCGGGGGCTCCTACAATGAGCAGTTCTTC.

The chain recombines TRBV6-4 with TRBJ2-2; D unresolved. This CDR3 is built from 15 residues. Germline lookup yields CDR1 MRHNA and CDR2 SNTAGT. Trimming stripped 2 bases from V and 3 bases from J, with 10 bases between. The CDR3 loop reads CASSDRGGHTGELFF. In DNA form, the CDR3 reads TGTGCCAGCAGTGACCGCGGCGGTCACACCGGGGAGCTGTTTTTT.

The CDR3 DNA sequence: TGTGCCAGCAGCCCTTTCACCGGGACTAGCGGTCCGAATGAGCAGTTCTTC. Translated, it gives CASSPFTGTSGPNEQFF. The V call is TRBV13, the J call TRBJ2-1, with 11 positions matching TRBD2. The CDR3 totals 17 residues. Germline V CDR1 and CDR2: PRHDT, FYEKMQ (reference sequence). V trimming: 5 bases; J trimming: 7 bases; junction bases outside the gene matches: 13.

The V gene is TRBV11-1, the J gene TRBJ2-1; D remains ambiguous. Trimming removed 1 base from V and 0 bases from J, with 7 bases in between. From germline, CDR1 is SGHAT and CDR2 FQDESV (reference sequence). The CDR3 totals 15 residues. DNA for the CDR3: TGTGCCAGCAGCTTAGGAGCTAGCTCCTACAATGAGCAGTTCTTC. Translated, it gives CASSLGASSYNEQFF.

In this sample, this clone turned up once. The chain has TRBV29-1 and TRBJ2-1; D not certain. This CDR3 spans 12 amino acids. V gave up 4 bases and J gave up 2 bases, with 6 bases separating them. CDR1 is SQVTM and CDR2 is ANQGSEA in the germline V gene. The CDR3 spells CSVGLAYNEQFF. CDR3 coding DNA: TGCAGCGTTGGTCTAGCCTACAATGAGCAGTTCTTC.

The rearrangement uses TRBV13 and TRBJ2-2; 7 nucleotides align to TRBD1. The V gene end was trimmed by 5 bases and the J gene end by 1 base; junction bases not matched to a gene: 10. The germline CDR1 and CDR2 sequences are PRHDT and FYEKMQ (reference sequence). CDR3 length: 17 residues. CDR3 sequence: CASSKGQSSLNTGELFF. Here the CDR3 DNA reads TGTGCCAGCAGCAAGGGACAGTCGTCGTTGAACACCGGGGAGCTGTTTTTT.

J is TRBJ2-7 and V is TRBV14; D is unresolved. CDR1 and CDR2 from the germline V gene are SGHDN and FVKESK. CDR3 length: 16 amino acids. The V gene lost 0 bases and the J gene lost 6 bases, with 18 bases spanning the gap. The CDR3 DNA follows: TGTGCCAGCAGCCAAGATCCGAGACACCCCGCGCGCGAGCAGTACTTC. Encoded protein: CASSQDPRHPAREQYF.

This rearrangement joins TRBV11-2 to TRBJ1-2; D not certain. CDR1 is SGHAT and CDR2 is FQNNGV in the germline V gene. Trimming took off 1 base at V and 4 bases at J, with 10 bases between the two ends. The CDR3 is made up of 14 amino acids. This CDR3 reads CASSLVARSYGYTF. The CDR3 DNA is TGTGCCAGCAGCTTAGTGGCCAGATCCTATGGCTACACCTTC.

The genes are TRBV7-9 and TRBJ1-5, with D uncertain. The CDR3 contains 12 residues. V gave up 1 base and J gave up 6 bases, with 4 bases separating them. CDR1 and CDR2 (germline): SEHNR, FQNEAQ (reference sequence). The CDR3, as DNA: TGTGCCAGCAGCTTAGTCGGTCAGCCCCAGCATTTT. It specifies CASSLVGQPQHF.

The chain is built from TRBV5-1 and TRBJ1-1; no clear D. There are 13 residues in the CDR3. Trimming stripped 1 base from V and 0 bases from J, with 4 bases between. Germline values: CDR1 SGHRS, CDR2 YFSETQ. CDR3 sequence reads: CASSLRVNTEAFF. CDR3 DNA sequence: TGCGCCAGCAGCTTGAGAGTGAACACTGAAGCTTTCTTT.

This chain joins TRBV7-2 and TRBJ2-7; 7 bases are a match to TRBD1. V lost 5 bases, J lost 4 bases, and 11 bases stayed unmatched. Germline V gene sequence: CDR1 SGHTA, CDR2 FQGNSA. The CDR3 runs 15 residues. DNA for the CDR3: TGTGCCAGCAGCAGGAGGACAGGCGGGTTTTACGAGCAGTACTTC. Amino acid sequence: CASSRRTGGFYEQYF. Combining the CDR3 with reference TRBV7-2 and TRBJ2-7 gives the whole variable domain GAGVSQSPSNKVTEKGKDVELRCDPISGHTALYWYRQSLGQGLEFLIYFQGNSAPDKSGLPSDRFSAERTGGSVSTLTIQRTQQEDSAVYLCASSRRTGGFYEQYFGPGTRLTVT.

V is TRBV19 and J is TRBJ1-4; TRBD1 agrees at 9 bases. V was pared by 5 bases and J by 8 bases, with 15 bases of the junction left unmatched. CDR1 is LNHDA, CDR2 SQIVND, per germline (reference sequence). The CDR3 sequence is 17 residues long. CDR3: CASSPRTGVLSIEKLFF. The CDR3 DNA is TGTGCCAGTAGTCCCCGGACAGGGGTTTTGTCGATCGAAAAACTGTTTTTT.

The rearrangement links TRBV7-2 to TRBJ2-7; TRBD1 matches at 9 bases. The junction had 8 bases not matched to a gene; V was cut back by 4 bases and J by 4 bases. The V gene's germline CDR1 is SGHTA and CDR2 FQGNSA. The CDR3 runs to 15 residues. The CDR3 is CASSYGSGQGYEQYF. CDR3 sequence (DNA): TGTGCCAGCAGCTACGGATCGGGACAGGGATACGAGCAGTACTTC.

This clone was observed a handful of times. The CDR3 sequence: CASSARGGHYNEQFF. The CDR3 DNA is TGTGCCAGCAGCGCCCGAGGGGGACACTACAATGAGCAGTTCTTC. This chain connects TRBV9 to TRBJ2-1; TRBD1 might be the D (6 bases). The germline V gene has CDR1 SGDLS and CDR2 YYNGEE. The CDR3 loop spans 15 amino acids. With 3 bases removed from V and 3 bases from J, the gap between germline ends came to 13 bases.

The chain uses TRBV5-6 and TRBJ2-5; TRBD2 aligns across 9 bases. This CDR3 region has 14 residues. Per the germline V gene, CDR1 is SGHDT and CDR2 is YYEEEE. J was trimmed by 5 bases and V by 5 bases; bases with no gene match: 7. Here the CDR3 DNA reads TGTGCCAGCAGGGGTGGACTAGCGAGTGAGACCCAGTACTTC. Translation gives CASRGGLASETQYF.

This clone was detected a few times. The V call is TRBV6-1, the J call TRBJ1-1, with a tentative D call TRBD1 (5 bases). The germline V gene encodes CDR1 MNHNS and CDR2 SASEGT. Trimming took off 2 bases at V and 5 bases at J, with 9 bases between the two ends. The CDR3 length is 13 residues. CDR3 nucleotides: TGTGCCAGCAGTGAAACCAGGGTGACTGAAGCTTTCTTT. Its protein is CASSETRVTEAFF.